This T cell receptor beta chain was identified during a study of response to subunit inactivated influenza vaccine. This clonotype occurred a few times. Its antigen is still unknown. The V gene end was trimmed by 3 bases and the J gene end by 0 bases; junction bases not matched to a gene: 9. The V gene's germline CDR1 is SGHVS and CDR2 FQNEAQ. The CDR3 consists of 18 residues. TCRdb re-called the RT-PCR reads with MiXCR, one entry per CDR3 protein. Of 860,000 or so distinct CDR3 sequences in the sample, 21% are singletons; the top ten hold approximately 10%. General study results and limits: Each seasonal flu vaccination may recruit only limited new T cells, authors suggested.

This chain links TRBV7-8 with TRBJ2-1; 9 bases align to TRBD2. The TCR comes from a man in his forties or fifties who received an inactivated influenza vaccine. The specimen was PBMCs from blood, collected more than 4 days after vaccination. The CDR3 protein is CASSFSAGGTLSYNEQFF. The CDR3 DNA is TGTGCCAGCAGCTTTTCCGCGGGGGGGACACTCTCCTACAATGAGCAGTTCTTC.